The 3 T cell receptor beta chains given below trace back to one sample, sequenced in a study of spatial heterogeneity in lung cancer. Documented time point: sample taken at primary tumor resection. In TCRdb, the 5' RACE reads were re-called with MiXCR into one record per CDR3 protein. Among 60,000 or so distinct CDR3 sequences, about 6.3% were seen once, and the ten largest hold roughly 15%. Sequences were derived from PBMCs, sampled at surgery. These receptors were taken from a female donor with early-stage non-small cell lung cancer.

This clonotype appeared many times. This chain links TRBV27 with TRBJ2-1, with D perhaps assigned TRBD1 or TRBD2 (5 bases each). Germline CDR1 reads MNHEY; CDR2 reads SMNVEV (reference sequence). This CDR3 comprises 16 residues. The V gene lost 8 bases and the J gene lost 3 bases, with 20 bases spanning the gap. The CDR3 sequence is CASFGPSGRLYNEQFF. In nucleotides, the CDR3 is TGTGCCAGCTTTGGACCATCGGGACGCCTCTACAATGAGCAGTTCTTC.

The chain is built from TRBV9 and TRBJ2-2; D ambiguous. The CDR3 spans 14 residues. Germline values: CDR1 SGDLS, CDR2 YYNGEE. Trimming took 0 bases from V and 3 from J, leaving 6 bases between them. The CDR3 nucleotides are TGTGCCAGCAGCGTAGGTGGAGACACCGGGGAGCTGTTTTTT. This gives the protein CASSVGGDTGELFF.

This clonotype was recorded at least ten times. The rearrangement links TRBV9 to TRBJ2-1; D remains ambiguous. Germline V gene data show CDR1 as SGDLS and CDR2 as YYNGEE. The CDR3 loop spans 13 amino acids. Trimming left V 4 bases short and J 7 bases short, with 12 bases between. As DNA, the CDR3 is TGTGCCAGCAGCCGTCTAGGGTCGAATGAGCAGTTCTTC. It codes for CASSRLGSNEQFF.